This T cell receptor beta chain was identified during a study of T cells after yellow fever vaccination. The TCR cDNA carried a universal primer site and UMIs from 5'RACE template switching. TCRdb analysed the 5' RACE reads with MiXCR anew, one entry per CDR3 protein. The profile shows approximately 300,000 distinct CDR3 sequences, approximately 12% of them singletons. Trimming stripped 0 bases from V and 0 bases from J, with 11 bases between. Looked up from germline, CDR1 is DFQATT and CDR2 is SNEGSKA (reference sequence). The CDR3 has 15 amino acids. The TCR comes from a man between 18 and 35 years old who received the YFV17D yellow fever vaccine. The sample in question was CD4+ T cells sorted from PBMCs, obtained 45 days after the yellow fever booster vaccination. The gene calls are TRBV20-1 and TRBJ1-1; no definite D call. The CDR3 loop reads CSARDGREMNTEAFF. The CDR3, as DNA: TGCAGTGCTAGAGATGGAAGGGAAATGAACACTGAAGCTTTCTTT.